This TCR beta chain was obtained from a study of blood T cell repertoires in COVID-19. The wider study: Recovered participants had two consecutive negative NP/OP PCR tests, healthcare professional clearance, or symptom resolution. The analysed material was cDNA or gDNA that came from T cells, B-cell-depleted T cells, or PBMCs.

Per the authors' pipeline: The authors estimated nucleated cell counts from reference gene primer amplification. Sequenced by immunoSEQ multiplex PCR; TCRdb stores in-frame clones only, minus some. V and J calls and clone size come straight from that table; D and trimming were deduced from the DNA. The repertoire holds under 200,000 clones, with around three quarters as singletons. Between the trimmed V and J ends, which lost 0 bases and 8 bases, there was a span of 12 bases. Germline V gene lookup returns CDR1 SGHRS and CDR2 YFSETQ. There are 14 residues in the CDR3. Participants, roughly 18 to 90 years old, spanned approximately 25 US areas.

The clonotype was recovered from a woman in her sixties or seventies in a cohort exposed to, infected with or recovered from COVID-19 (not recorded which). V is TRBV5-1 and J is TRBJ2-1; D possibly corresponds to TRBD2 (6 bases). The specimen sequenced was PBMCs or T cells enriched from blood (not recorded which). This CDR3 is CASSLGPGGDEQFF. CDR3 bases: TGCGCCAGCAGCTTGGGGCCTGGCGGGGATGAGCAGTTCTTC.